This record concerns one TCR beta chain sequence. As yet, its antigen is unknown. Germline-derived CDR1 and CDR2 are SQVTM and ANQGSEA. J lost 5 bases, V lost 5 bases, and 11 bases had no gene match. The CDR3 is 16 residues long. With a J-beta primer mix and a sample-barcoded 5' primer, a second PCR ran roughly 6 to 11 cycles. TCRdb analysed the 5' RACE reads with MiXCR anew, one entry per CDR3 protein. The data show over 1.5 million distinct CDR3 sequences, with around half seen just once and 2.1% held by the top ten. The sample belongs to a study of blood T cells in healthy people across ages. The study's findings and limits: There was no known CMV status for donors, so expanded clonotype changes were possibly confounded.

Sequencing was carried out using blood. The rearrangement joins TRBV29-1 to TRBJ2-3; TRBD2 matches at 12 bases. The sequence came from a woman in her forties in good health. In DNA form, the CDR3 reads TGCAGCGTTACAAATCTAGCGGGGGGGCCAATAGATACGCAGTATTTT. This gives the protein CSVTNLAGGPIDTQYF.